Presented here are 15 T cell receptor beta chains from one specimen sequenced in a study of blood T cells in healthy people across ages. Then a second PCR, running about 6 to 11 cycles, was carried out with a sample-barcoded 5' primer and a J-beta primer mix. TCRdb processed the 5' RACE reads anew with MiXCR; each CDR3 protein has one entry. The sample has more than 700,000 distinct CDR3 sequences, 53% seen once. The specimen was blood. Source of these receptors: a man older than 75 in good health.

The chain links TRBV3-1 to TRBJ2-6; 8 nucleotides match TRBD1. This CDR3 is built from 15 residues. Germline-derived CDR1 and CDR2 are LGHDT and YNNKEL (reference sequence). V lost 3 bases and J lost 6; bases outside the gene matches: 4. DNA of the CDR3: TGTGCCAGCAGCCAGATGACAGGGGTGGCCAACGTCCTGACTTTC. Protein sequence: CASSQMTGVANVLTF. Filled out from reference TRBV3-1 and TRBJ2-6, the complete variable domain reads DTAVSQTPKYLVTQMGNDKSIKCEQNLGHDTMYWYKQDSKKFLKIMFSYNNKELIINETVPNRFSPKSPDKAHLNLHINSLELGDSAVYFCASSQMTGVANVLTFGAGSRLTVL.

This clonotype was found a few times. The V call is TRBV25-1, the J call TRBJ2-5; D is undetermined. The CDR3 loop spans 15 amino acids. Trimming pared 0 bases from V and 5 bases from J, leaving 13 bases between. The germline CDR1 and CDR2 sequences are MGHDK and SYGVNS. CDR3 sequence: CASSEYRQSQETQYF. The CDR3 DNA is TGTGCCAGCAGTGAATATCGTCAGTCTCAGGAGACCCAGTACTTC.

The rearrangement uses TRBV2 and TRBJ1-6, with 10 bases fitting TRBD1. CDR1 is SNHLY, CDR2 FYNNEI, per germline. Trimming removed 6 bases from V and 6 bases from J; junction bases left unmatched: 5. This CDR3 region has 15 residues. The CDR3 protein is CASRGQGTPNSPLHF. The CDR3 region has the DNA TGTGCCAGCAGGGGACAGGGGACCCCTAATTCACCCCTCCACTTT.

This clonotype turned up a few times. V and J are TRBV7-3 and TRBJ2-6; the D is unclear. This CDR3 is 18 amino acids long. The V gene's germline CDR1 is SGHTA and CDR2 FQGTGA. Trimming took 5 bases from V and 0 from J, leaving 17 bases between them. The CDR3 DNA reads TGTGCCAGCAGCCGACGGGCGCAGTTGAGCTCTGGGGCCAACGTCCTGACTTTC. It codes for CASSRRAQLSSGANVLTF.

This chain joins TRBV4-1 and TRBJ2-1; D might be TRBD2 (6 bases). The CDR3 loop spans 16 amino acids. Germline values: CDR1 MGHRA, CDR2 YSYEKL. Between the trimmed V and J ends, which lost 0 bases and 0 bases, there was a span of 9 bases. In nucleotides, the CDR3 is TGCGCCAGCAGCCAAGAGGACGGGAGCTCCTACAATGAGCAGTTCTTC. Protein: CASSQEDGSSYNEQFF.

The V call is TRBV10-3, the J call TRBJ1-2; the D gene is possibly TRBD1 (6 bases). There are 16 residues in the CDR3. The V end was cut by 0 bases, the J end by 6 bases, with 17 bases between. Germline CDR1 reads ENHRY; CDR2 reads SYGVKD. The CDR3 bases are TGTGCCATCAGTGAGTCGGGATTCAGGGGAGAAAATGGCTACACCTTC. It is translated as CAISESGFRGENGYTF.

The V gene is TRBV2, the J gene TRBJ1-2; 8 positions match TRBD1. CDR3 length: 18 residues. J was trimmed by 0 bases and V by 9 bases; bases with no gene match: 18. Germline loops: CDR1 SNHLY, CDR2 FYNNEI. The CDR3: CASYRLAGTGIANYGYTF. In nucleotides, the CDR3 is TGTGCCAGTTACCGACTGGCCGGGACAGGAATAGCTAACTATGGCTACACCTTC.

In this sample, this clonotype turned up a few times. The chain is built from TRBV4-1 and TRBJ1-4; no clear D gene. V was trimmed by 4 bases and J by 8 bases, leaving 8 bases between them. Germline V lookup: CDR1 MGHRA, CDR2 YSYEKL. The CDR3 extends over 12 amino acids. The CDR3 DNA reads TGCGCCAGCAGCCTTATAACGGAAAAACTGTTTTTT. This encodes CASSLITEKLFF.

This sequence joins TRBV2 and TRBJ1-2; TRBD1 aligns across 7 bases. With V trimmed by 7 bases and J by 3 bases, 8 bases remained unmatched. Germline assignment: CDR1 SNHLY and CDR2 FYNNEI. The CDR3 totals 14 residues. CDR3 sequence reads: CASISKGADYGYTF. CDR3 coding DNA: TGTGCCAGCATTTCGAAGGGGGCGGACTATGGCTACACCTTC.

V is TRBV28 and J is TRBJ2-1; 10 nucleotides agree with TRBD2. There are 17 residues in the CDR3. CDR1 is MDHEN, CDR2 SYDVKM, per germline. Germline trimming cut 5 bases from V and 8 bases from J; bases unmatched to any gene: 15. The CDR3 loop reads CASSPRLAGSRPHEQFF. The CDR3 coding sequence is TGTGCCAGCAGTCCCAGACTAGCGGGTTCCCGGCCCCATGAGCAGTTCTTC.

Only a few counts were recorded for this clonotype. The rearrangement uses TRBV11-2 and TRBJ2-1; D call uncertain. The CDR3 sequence is 14 residues long. CDR1 is SGHAT and CDR2 is FQNNGV in the germline V gene. The germline V and J ends were trimmed by 4 bases and 0 bases, with 7 bases remaining between them. For the CDR3, the DNA is TGTGCCAGCAGCTCACAGAGCTCCTACAATGAGCAGTTCTTC. Its protein product is CASSSQSSYNEQFF.

The gene calls are TRBV6-5 and TRBJ1-6; perhaps TRBD1 as D (6 bases). The germline gives CDR1 MNHEY, CDR2 SVGAGI. Trimming pared 4 bases from V and 9 bases from J, leaving 16 bases between. There are 15 residues in the CDR3. The CDR3 sequence: CASSFGRQVFSPLHF. CDR3 in DNA: TGTGCCAGCAGTTTCGGGAGACAGGTTTTTTCACCCCTCCACTTT.

The chain carries TRBV6-6 and TRBJ2-6; possible D gene TRBD2, 5 bases. Trimming removed 6 bases at V and 1 base at J, with 13 bases between. CDR1 MNHNY and CDR2 SVGAGI come from the germline V gene (reference sequence). This CDR3 comprises 16 residues. Written as DNA, the CDR3 is TGTGCCAGCAGCCTCCGAGGGCCTTCTGGGGCCAACGTCCTGACTTTC. This translates into CASSLRGPSGANVLTF.

In the case of this clonotype: Germline and junction disagree at one end, which may indicate a read error. The V gene is TRBV10-3, the J gene TRBJ2-5; TRBD1 aligns across 9 bases. The J call may not be correct, given that the DNA end is closer to TRBJ2-7. CDR1 ENHRY and CDR2 SYGVKD come from the germline V gene. The CDR3 has 14 residues. CDR3: CTISVKGQGYEQYF. The CDR3 DNA reads TGTACCATCAGTGTTAAGGGACAGGGTTACGAGCAGTACTTC.

The chain has TRBV12-3 or TRBV12-4 and TRBJ2-1, with 10 bases lining up with TRBD2. This CDR3 has 17 residues. Trimming removed 8 bases from V and 3 bases from J; junction bases left unmatched: 13. The CDR3 nucleotides are TGTGCCAGCGGGCCCACCACCGGGACTAGCGTCTACAATGAGCAGTTCTTC. Translation: CASGPTTGTSVYNEQFF.